This T cell receptor (beta chain) comes out of a study of T-cell memory formation after mild COVID-19. TCRdb re-derived calls from the 5' RACE reads in MiXCR, one entry per CDR3 protein. Here the sample spans roughly 580,000 distinct CDR3 sequences, over 15% being singletons. This clonotype occurred a few times. Its target is unknown. Study results and limitations: The study detected some responding clones in pre-infection memory, suggesting cross-reactive memory joined. Day 37-peaking second-wave clones had unconfirmed SARS-CoV-2 specificity. Shrinking CD4+ clones were chiefly CM and EM; CD8+ ones were chiefly EMRA.

CDR3 size: 15 residues. Germline-derived CDR1 and CDR2 are SGHNT and YENEEA. J gave up 7 bases and V 2 bases, and 8 bases lay outside the gene matches. The chain has TRBV11-3 and TRBJ2-1, with 7 bases matching TRBD2. This sequence originates from an adult woman who had mild COVID-19 (a few samples of this study predate the infection). Cell type and time point are not known. The sequencing input was PBMCs or a T cell subset sorted from them (not recorded which). CDR3 DNA sequence: TGTGCCAGCAGCTTATCTAGCGGCCCTGGGAATGAGCAGTTCTTC. Translated: CASSLSSGPGNEQFF.